The sequence of this T cell receptor beta chain was determined in a study of spatial heterogeneity in lung cancer. Turning to the study itself: PBMC samples from follow-up, where available, were sequenced a median of approximately 24 months after resection. The mean occurrence of each unique TCR and UMI combination in raw reads exceeded ten.

This clonotype appeared a few times. What it binds is not known. The sample's time point: blood at routine non-recurrence follow-up after resection. The authors sequenced whole RNA from tumor, nontumor lung or frozen PBMC without sorting. The library protocol tagged each TCR cDNA with a unique molecular identifier. TCRdb used MiXCR to reprocess the 5' RACE reads, holding one entry per CDR3 protein. The table has about 120,000 distinct CDR3 sequences, less than 15% seen once. General study points: Detection of ubiquitous tumor TCRs in blood was higher at resection than follow-up.

The TCR comes from a male donor with early-stage non-small cell lung cancer. Sequenced here: PBMCs, sampled at follow-up.

CDR3 DNA sequence: TGTGCCAGTAGTATCCCGGGGGCCTTCTATGGCTACACCTTC. This translates into CASSIPGAFYGYTF. The chain recombines TRBV19 with TRBJ1-2; TRBD1 might be the D (6 bases). V gave up 3 bases and J gave up 4 bases, with 12 bases separating them. Germline values: CDR1 LNHDA, CDR2 SQIVND (reference sequence). The length of the CDR3 is 14 residues.